This note documents a single T cell receptor beta chain sequence. The sample comes from a study of blood T cell repertoires in COVID-19. At the level of the study: The cDNA or gDNA used as material had been derived from T cells, B-cell-depleted T cells, or PBMCs.

The CDR3 is made up of 16 amino acids. Trimming at V came to 6 bases and at J to 2 bases, leaving 8 bases not matched to a gene. Germline-derived CDR1 and CDR2 are SGDLS and YYNGEE. The data were produced by immunoSEQ multiplex PCR, yet TCRdb's version contains in-frame clones alone and is incomplete. The sample carries about 320,000 clones, 89% recorded once. J is TRBJ2-2 and V is TRBV9; 9 bases match TRBD1. The receptor was isolated from a woman aged 25 to 39 with COVID-19, enrolled during active disease. Material: peripheral blood. As DNA, the CDR3 is TGTGCCAGCACCGACTTGGGACAGGGAAACACCGGGGAGCTGTTTTTT. It specifies CASTDLGQGNTGELFF.